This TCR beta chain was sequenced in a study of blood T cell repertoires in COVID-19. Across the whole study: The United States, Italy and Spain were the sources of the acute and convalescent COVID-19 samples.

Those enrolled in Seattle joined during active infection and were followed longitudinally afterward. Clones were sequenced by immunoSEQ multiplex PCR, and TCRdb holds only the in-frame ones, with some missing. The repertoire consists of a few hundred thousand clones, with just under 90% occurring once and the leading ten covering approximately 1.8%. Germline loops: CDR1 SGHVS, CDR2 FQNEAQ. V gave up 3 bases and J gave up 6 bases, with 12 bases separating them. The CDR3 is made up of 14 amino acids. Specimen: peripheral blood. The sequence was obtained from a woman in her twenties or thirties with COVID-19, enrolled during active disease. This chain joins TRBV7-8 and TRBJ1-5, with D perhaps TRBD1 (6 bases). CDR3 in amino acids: CASSFGGPGQPQHF. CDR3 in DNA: TGTGCCAGCAGCTTCGGGGGGCCGGGTCAGCCCCAGCATTTT. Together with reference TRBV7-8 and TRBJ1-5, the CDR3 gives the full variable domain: GAGVSQSPRYKVAKRGQDVALRCDPISGHVSLFWYQQALGQGPEFLTYFQNEAQLDKSGLPSDRFFAERPEGSVSTLKIQRTQQEDSAVYLCASSFGGPGQPQHFGDGTRLSIL.